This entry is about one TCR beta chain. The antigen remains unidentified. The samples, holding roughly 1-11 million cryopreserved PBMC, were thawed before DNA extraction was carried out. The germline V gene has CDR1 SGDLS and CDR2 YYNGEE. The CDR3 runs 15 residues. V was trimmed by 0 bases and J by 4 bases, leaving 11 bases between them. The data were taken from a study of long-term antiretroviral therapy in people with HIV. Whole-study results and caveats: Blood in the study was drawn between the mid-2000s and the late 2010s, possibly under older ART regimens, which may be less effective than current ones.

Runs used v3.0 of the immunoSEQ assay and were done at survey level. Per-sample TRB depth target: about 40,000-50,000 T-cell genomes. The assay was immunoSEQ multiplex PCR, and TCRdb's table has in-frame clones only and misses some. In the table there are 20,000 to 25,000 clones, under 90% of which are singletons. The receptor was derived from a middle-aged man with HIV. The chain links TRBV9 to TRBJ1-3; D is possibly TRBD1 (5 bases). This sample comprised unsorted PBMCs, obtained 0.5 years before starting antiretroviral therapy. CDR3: CASSVDVTVGNTIYF. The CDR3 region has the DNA TGTGCCAGCAGCGTAGATGTGACAGTAGGAAACACCATATATTTT.